This entry is about one TCR beta chain. The sample belongs to a study of T-cell memory formation after mild COVID-19. The length of the CDR3 is 15 residues. Trimming took 6 bases from V and 1 from J, leaving 14 bases between them. TCRdb passed the 5' RACE reads through MiXCR, listing each CDR3 protein once. The sample yields about 470,000 distinct CDR3 sequences, 20% to 25% seen once. The sequence was obtained from an adult woman who had mild COVID-19 (a few samples of this study predate the infection). Cell type and time point are not known. Material for sequencing was PBMCs or a T cell subset sorted from them (not recorded which). The V gene is TRBV12-3 or TRBV12-4, the J gene TRBJ2-3, with D possibly being TRBD2 (5 bases). CDR3 loop: CASSLGGLGTDTQYF. DNA of the CDR3: TGTGCCAGCAGCCTAGGAGGTCTGGGCACAGATACGCAGTATTTT.